These 4 T cell receptor beta chains were sequenced from one sample in a study of CD8 T cells in Susac syndrome. An amount of RNA that ranged from roughly 0.5 to 1 ug was reverse transcribed with random hexamers. Using its own MiXCR run on the immunoSEQ multiplex PCR reads, TCRdb lists one record per CDR3 protein. The sample consists of fewer than 350,000 distinct CDR3 sequences, 75% to 90% of them appearing once. The sequenced sample was CD8+ T cells from PBMCs. The receptors stem from a human donor with multiple sclerosis.

This chain joins TRBV4-3 and TRBJ2-7, with D maybe TRBD1 (6 bases). The CDR3 is made up of 16 amino acids. V lost 4 bases and J lost 6, with 22 bases in between. The germline gives CDR1 LGHNA, CDR2 YSLEER. The CDR3 DNA reads TGCGCCAGCAGCCCCGGCAGGGGCGGAATCTCTCTCGAGCAGTACTTC. This gives the protein CASSPGRGGISLEQYF.

The chain carries TRBV5-1 and TRBJ2-3; D not resolved. The CDR3 length is 11 residues. The V and J ends lost 0 bases and 14 bases respectively, with 10 bases between them. Germline CDR1 and CDR2: SGHRS and YFSETQ. The CDR3 loop reads CASSLGRSWYF. The CDR3 DNA is TGCGCCAGCAGCTTGGGTAGGAGCTGGTATTTT.

The chain couples TRBV4-2 to TRBJ2-2, with a possible D match to TRBD2 (6 bases). The V end lost 0 bases, the J end lost 5 bases, and 16 bases lay between the germline ends. CDR3 length equals 17 residues. Germline values: CDR1 LGHNA, CDR2 YNFKEQ. The CDR3 DNA follows: TGTGCCAGCAGCCAAGAACCTCGAACGGAGGGGACCGGGGAGCTGTTTTTT. Translated: CASSQEPRTEGTGELFF.

J is TRBJ1-4 and V is TRBV19, with 10 positions matching TRBD1. Trimming took 6 bases from V and 5 from J; bases not matched to a gene: 30. The CDR3 is 23 amino acids. Germline CDR1 is LNHDA and CDR2 is SQIVND (reference sequence). CDR3 amino acids: CASRPPIRDRGVEPEEENEKLFF. The CDR3 DNA follows: TGTGCCAGTAGACCGCCAATCCGGGACAGGGGAGTAGAGCCTGAGGAAGAGAATGAAAAACTGTTTTTT. Based on the CDR3 plus reference TRBV19 and TRBJ1-4, the full variable domain is DGGITQSPKYLFRKEGQNVTLSCEQNLNHDAMYWYRQDPGQGLRLIYYSQIVNDFQKGDIAEGYSVSREKKESFPLTVTSAQKNPTAFYLCASRPPIRDRGVEPEEENEKLFFGSGTQLSVL.